These 22 T cell receptor beta chains came from one sample sequenced in a study of T-cell reconstitution after alpha-beta-depleted transplantation in children. Preparation of the TCRbeta library was carried out with unique molecular identifiers. TCRdb re-analysed the PCR reads in MiXCR, keeping a single row per CDR3 protein. The sample carries hundreds of thousands of distinct CDR3 sequences, more than 20% recorded once. This specimen was PBMCs, mostly from graft donor cells, taken 360 days after TCRalphabeta/CD19-depleted stem cell transplant. The receptors stem from a female patient aged 2-9 years who had a stem cell transplant for congenital amegakaryocytic thrombocytopenia, so the T cells may come from the graft donor.

This clonotype was counted a few times. The chain employs TRBV25-1 and TRBJ2-1, with D perhaps being TRBD1 or TRBD2 (5 bases each). This CDR3 spans 16 amino acids. The germline CDR1 and CDR2 sequences are MGHDK and SYGVNS. V shed 8 bases and J shed 0 bases, with 17 bases lying between them. The CDR3 region has the DNA TGTGCCAGCGAAGTTGTGGGGGTCGGCTCCTACAATGAGCAGTTCTTC. It specifies CASEVVGVGSYNEQFF.

CDR3 protein: CASSQLGGTEAFF. The DNA of the CDR3 is TGTGCCAGCAGCCAGCTGGGTGGAACTGAAGCTTTCTTT. The chain has TRBV3-1 and TRBJ1-1; no clear D. Germline-derived CDR1 and CDR2 are LGHDT and YNNKEL (reference sequence). This CDR3 comprises 13 residues. V dropped 3 bases and J dropped 5 bases, with 10 bases sitting between them.

This chain connects TRBV20-1 to TRBJ1-1; no definite D call. This CDR3 comprises 14 residues. Germline values: CDR1 DFQATT, CDR2 SNEGSKA (reference sequence). Trimming pared 2 bases from V and 0 bases from J, leaving 10 bases between. As DNA, the CDR3 is TGCAGTGCTAGAAATCCTGACTTGAACACTGAAGCTTTCTTT. This sequence encodes CSARNPDLNTEAFF.

At least ten counts were recorded for this clonotype. The gene calls are TRBV12-3 or TRBV12-4 and TRBJ2-3; D is possibly TRBD2 (6 bases). This CDR3 contains 13 residues. V was clipped by 3 bases and J by 7 bases, with 11 bases between them. The CDR3 here is CASSLAGSNTQYF. The CDR3 DNA reads TGTGCCAGCAGTTTGGCGGGGTCTAATACGCAGTATTTT.

The chain carries TRBV20-1 and TRBJ2-1; D is tentatively TRBD1 or TRBD2 (5 bases each). V shed 6 bases and J shed 2 bases, with 20 bases lying between them. The CDR3 loop spans 16 amino acids. The V gene's germline CDR1 is DFQATT and CDR2 SNEGSKA (reference sequence). Here the CDR3 DNA reads TGCAGTGCCAGGAAGGGACCGCTCGTACCCTACAATGAGCAGTTCTTC. Residues: CSARKGPLVPYNEQFF.

This chain joins TRBV9 and TRBJ1-4; 9 bases map to TRBD1. In germline, CDR1 is SGDLS, CDR2 YYNGEE. There are 14 residues in the CDR3. V was pared by 3 bases and J by 7 bases, with 4 bases of the junction left unmatched. The CDR3 loop reads CASSAGTGSEKLFF. The DNA of the CDR3 is TGTGCCAGCAGCGCGGGGACAGGGAGTGAAAAACTGTTTTTT. Combining the CDR3 with reference TRBV9 and TRBJ1-4 gives the whole variable domain DSGVTQTPKHLITATGQRVTLRCSPRSGDLSVYWYQQSLDQGLQFLIQYYNGEERAKGNILERFSAQQFPDLHSELNLSSLELGDSALYFCASSAGTGSEKLFFGSGTQLSVL.

V gene TRBV7-2 combines with J gene TRBJ2-2; D uncertain. Looked up from germline, CDR1 is SGHTA and CDR2 is FQGNSA. The CDR3 consists of 14 residues. With 1 base removed from V and 7 bases from J, the gap between germline ends came to 10 bases. The DNA of the CDR3 is TGTGCCAGCAGCTTAGACACCCTCCTCGGGGAGCTGTTTTTT. Its protein is CASSLDTLLGELFF.

This clonotype appeared a few times. CDR3 coding DNA: TGCGCCAGCAGCTTTAGCGGGGGGCCCCCGGATACGCAGTATTTT. Amino acids: CASSFSGGPPDTQYF. The chain couples TRBV5-1 to TRBJ2-3, with 10 bases matching TRBD2. Losses at the gene ends were 2 bases for V and 6 bases for J; bases not matched to a gene: 6. The CDR3 has 15 residues. Germline CDR1 reads SGHRS; CDR2 reads YFSETQ.

The chain joins TRBV5-1 to TRBJ2-5; either TRBD1 or TRBD2 may supply D (6 bases each). Germline assignment: CDR1 SGHRS and CDR2 YFSETQ. Trimming shortened V by 4 bases and J by 12 bases, and 13 bases separated the two germline ends. The CDR3 is 11 amino acids. The CDR3 DNA reads TGCGCCAGCAGCGGAGGGACACGCAAGTACTTC. It yields the protein CASSGGTRKYF.

The chain has TRBV5-4 and TRBJ2-6; the D gene is possibly TRBD1 (6 bases). CDR1 and CDR2 from the germline V gene are SGHNT and YYREEE (reference sequence). V dropped 5 bases and J dropped 0 bases, with 15 bases sitting between them. The CDR3 consists of 17 residues. This chain's CDR3 is CASRSGQLVSGANVLTF. The CDR3 DNA sequence: TGTGCCAGCAGGTCCGGACAGCTAGTCTCTGGGGCCAACGTCCTGACTTTC. The full variable domain, in which reference TRBV5-4 and TRBJ2-6 provide the parts outside the CDR3, is ETGVTQSPTHLIKTRGQQVTLRCSSQSGHNTVSWYQQALGQGPQFIFQYYREEENGRGNFPPRFSGLQFPNYSSELNVNALELDDSALYLCASRSGQLVSGANVLTFGAGSRLTVL.

This clonotype occurred a few times. This chain joins TRBV20-1 and TRBJ2-3; 9 positions match TRBD1. The CDR3 runs 16 residues. V was pared by 0 bases and J by 1 base, with 5 bases of the junction left unmatched. Germline lookup yields CDR1 DFQATT and CDR2 SNEGSKA (reference sequence). CDR3 amino acids: CSARDLWTGGTDTQYF. CDR3 DNA: TGCAGTGCTAGAGATCTCTGGACAGGGGGCACAGATACGCAGTATTTT.

The chain employs TRBV19 and TRBJ2-1, with D possibly being TRBD1 or TRBD2 (6 bases each). V was clipped by 2 bases and J by 8 bases, with 10 bases between them. The CDR3 runs to 13 residues. Germline values: CDR1 LNHDA, CDR2 SQIVND (reference sequence). CDR3: CASSIWGAHEQFF. CDR3 sequence (DNA): TGTGCCAGTAGTATATGGGGGGCGCATGAGCAGTTCTTC.

This clonotype was observed a handful of times. The chain combines TRBV27 with TRBJ2-7, with 7 nucleotides matching TRBD1. V lost 3 bases and J lost 2; bases outside the gene matches: 4. The CDR3 extends over 14 amino acids. Germline values: CDR1 MNHEY, CDR2 SMNVEV (reference sequence). The CDR3 region is CASSFGRGTYEQYF. CDR3 nucleotides: TGTGCCAGCAGTTTTGGCAGGGGGACCTACGAGCAGTACTTC.

The rearrangement links TRBV15 to TRBJ2-5; D gene uncertain. The germline CDR1 and CDR2 sequences are LNHNV and YYDKDF (reference sequence). The V and J ends lost 0 bases and 1 base respectively, with 12 bases between them. This CDR3 contains 16 residues. The CDR3 sequence: CATSRDVQLLQETQYF. DNA of the CDR3: TGTGCCACCAGCAGAGATGTGCAACTTCTCCAAGAGACCCAGTACTTC. Filled out from reference TRBV15 and TRBJ2-5, the complete variable domain reads DAMVIQNPRYQVTQFGKPVTLSCSQTLNHNVMYWYQQKSSQAPKLLFHYYDKDFNNEADTPDNFQSRRPNTSFCFLDIRSPGLGDTAMYLCATSRDVQLLQETQYFGPGTRLLVL.

The chain recombines TRBV27 with TRBJ2-2; 8 bases fit TRBD2. V lost 6 bases and J lost 6; bases outside the gene matches: 12. This CDR3 is built from 16 residues. CDR1 MNHEY and CDR2 SMNVEV come from the germline V gene (reference sequence). In DNA form, the CDR3 reads TGTGCCAGCAGCCCTCTAGCGGGCAAAAGGCCCGGGGAGCTGTTTTTT. Its protein is CASSPLAGKRPGELFF.

V usage is TRBV11-2 and J usage is TRBJ2-1; weak D call: TRBD2 (7 bases). Germline assignment: CDR1 SGHAT and CDR2 FQNNGV. This CDR3 contains 17 residues. With 1 base removed from V and 1 base from J, the gap between germline ends came to 14 bases. The CDR3 sequence: CASSLVGGGWSYNEQFF. In DNA form, the CDR3 reads TGTGCCAGCAGCTTAGTGGGGGGGGGCTGGTCCTACAATGAGCAGTTCTTC.

A few counts support this clonotype. V is TRBV28 and J is TRBJ2-7, with D possibly being TRBD1 (5 bases). The V end was cut by 6 bases, the J end by 3 bases, with 12 bases between. The germline CDR1 and CDR2 sequences are MDHEN and SYDVKM. CDR3 length: 13 residues. CDR3 coding DNA: TGTGCCAGCAGAGGCCAGGACATCTACGAGCAGTACTTC. It encodes CASRGQDIYEQYF.

The V gene is TRBV24-1, the J gene TRBJ2-1; TRBD2 aligns across 12 bases. The CDR3 contains 19 residues. The V gene's germline CDR1 is KGHDR and CDR2 SFDVKD. After removal of 1 base from V and 7 bases from J, the junction contained 13 bases not matched to a gene. CDR3 coding DNA: TGTGCCACCAGTGATTTTCCCCCGACTAGCGGGAGCCTTCGGAATGAGCAGTTCTTC. It specifies CATSDFPPTSGSLRNEQFF.

The V call is TRBV5-1, the J call TRBJ1-2; D is ambiguous. V lost 0 bases, J lost 3 bases, and 6 bases lay in between. Germline-derived CDR1 and CDR2 are SGHRS and YFSETQ. This CDR3 has 13 residues. The DNA of the CDR3 is TGCGCCAGCAGCTTGGGAAAGTACTATGGCTACACCTTC. Protein product: CASSLGKYYGYTF.

The chain is built from TRBV7-2 and TRBJ2-3; 9 nucleotides align to TRBD2. This CDR3 is built from 16 residues. The ends lost 1 base at V and 7 bases at J; junction bases unmatched: 9. Germline CDR1 reads SGHTA; CDR2 reads FQGNSA. The CDR3 DNA reads as TGTGCCAGCAGCTTAGAGGGACTAGCAGGACCGAATACGCAGTATTTT. Residues: CASSLEGLAGPNTQYF.

The chain joins TRBV6-5 to TRBJ1-4; D is ambiguous. Per germline, CDR1 MNHEY and CDR2 SVGAGI. The CDR3 extends over 16 amino acids. V dropped 0 bases and J dropped 1 base, with 9 bases sitting between them. CDR3 DNA: TGTGCCAGCAGTTACTCGAGGGTACGAACTAATGAAAAACTGTTTTTT. Its protein product is CASSYSRVRTNEKLFF.

The gene calls are TRBV5-1 and TRBJ2-7, with TRBD2 as a possible D gene (6 bases). Germline V CDR1 and CDR2: SGHRS, YFSETQ. Deletions cut 3 bases from V and 4 bases from J, with 17 bases between. This CDR3 is 15 amino acids long. The CDR3 is CASSWGRRGVYEQYF. The CDR3 region has the DNA TGCGCCAGCAGCTGGGGACGGAGGGGAGTGTACGAGCAGTACTTC.